The present T cell receptor (beta chain) was sequenced within a study of PD-1 blockade in classical Hodgkin lymphoma. The wider study: Patients were treated with nivolumab at 3 mg/kg, and this was given intravenously every 2 weeks. Study conclusions and caveats: Researchers reported that CD4+ TCR diversity, though not CD8+, rose significantly by C4D1. Baseline TCR diversity was reportedly lower in newly diagnosed patients than healthy donors. Patients starting nivolumab less than 1 year after ASCT had lower diversity and were excluded from later analyses.

About this clone itself: Its antigen is not known.

The assay was immunoSEQ multiplex PCR, and TCRdb's table has in-frame clones only and misses some. The sample shows 50,000 to 85,000 clones, about 64% of them seen only once. Germline CDR1 MNHEY, CDR2 SVGAGI. After removal of 2 bases from V and 3 bases from J, the junction contained 2 bases not matched to a gene. The CDR3 extends over 14 amino acids. There was relapse after autologous stem cell transplantation in every patient, and there was variation in brentuximab vedotin exposure. The material sequenced was peripheral blood mononuclear cells (PBMCs), taken before the second cycle of nivolumab. The chain couples TRBV6-5 to TRBJ2-7; 9 nucleotides line up with TRBD1. The receptor's source is a human donor with classical Hodgkin lymphoma. The CDR3 sequence is CASSYRDRDYEQYF. CDR3 nucleotide sequence: TGTGCCAGCAGTTACAGGGACAGGGACTACGAGCAGTACTTC.